This T cell receptor beta chain came from a study of post-analysis software for immune sequencing data (dated by TCRdb to between 2014 and 2017). In the study overall: Disease courses on record covered relapsing-remitting, secondary progressive and progressive-relapsing multiple sclerosis, though some patients had no subtype annotation. The patient repertoires were compared against 11 previously published healthy control repertoires obtained from donors aged 6 to 25 years. A subset of samples was prepared in parallel using single-end sample barcoding, then pooled and co-amplified after Illumina adapter ligation. Findings and caveats that apply to the study as a whole: Strong co-clustering of samples prepared in the same batch was shown by direct clustering with F measure, prompting a batch-effect correction. Patients showed significantly higher frequencies than controls for about 5 TRBV segments, among them TRBV5-6, TRBV5-1 and TRBV20-1. Multiple sclerosis patients had significantly lower normalized Chao1 diversity than controls, a result that suggests substantial peripheral T-cell clonal expansion. The control group was slightly older than the multiple sclerosis patient group.

To demonstrate the VDJtools post-analysis software, the study profiled TCR beta repertoires from the peripheral blood of around 13 young patients with multiple sclerosis. Multiple sclerosis patients were children and adolescents aged roughly 6 to 17 years. As regards this clonotype: No antigen is known for it. There are no base qualities to consult, and no much larger clone falls within one base.

Libraries were prepared through PCR. Sequencer: Illumina HiSeq 2500. Unique molecular identifiers were incorporated into TCR beta cDNA libraries to reduce PCR and sequencing biases. Per 1 to 10 million input T cells, around 500,000 cDNA molecules were obtained, such that each molecule approximated one T cell. The patient libraries were prepared and sequenced with the same protocol used for the earlier healthy control dataset. Samples belonging to the same batch were prepared together, multiplexed and sequenced on a shared HiSeq lane. The original pipeline was this. MIGEC was used to process the raw barcoded reads, and molecular identifier groups with only a single read were discarded before consensus assembly and CDR3 extraction. Clonotype tables were post-analysed with VDJtools, and diversity was normalized by down-sampling all datasets to the smallest sample size. In repertoire overlap clustering, CDR3 amino acid sequences, but not nucleotide sequences, were matched to correct batch-related cross-sample contamination. TCRdb redid the processing of the public reads, applying fastp at Q25 and MiXCR, and retained in-frame beta chains. For every CDR3 protein sequence, its rows merge into one entry that carries the most common genes and DNA. TCRdb's processing, not the authors', yielded these V and J calls. Within this sample are over 700,000 distinct CDR3 sequences, with 25% to 30% of them counted one time only. 0.55% to 0.65% of the sample belongs to the ten largest clones.

CDR1 and CDR2 were assigned from the germline V gene (reference sequence) as DFQATT and SNEGSKA. Reading from cysteine to phenylalanine, the CDR3 counts 14 amino acids. This entry keeps only the CDR3 DNA: 42 bases, framed from base 1. Trimming removed 6 bases from V and 0 bases from J, leaving 12 bases between the germline ends. This TCR was recovered from a girl aged 10-17 years with multiple sclerosis. Here the chain combines TRBV20-1 and TRBJ2-1, with no D gene named confidently. The sequencing sample was made of blood. The DNA is TGCAGTGCAACCGTAAAGAACTCCTACAATGAGCAGTTCTTC. The resulting protein is CSATVKNSYNEQFF.